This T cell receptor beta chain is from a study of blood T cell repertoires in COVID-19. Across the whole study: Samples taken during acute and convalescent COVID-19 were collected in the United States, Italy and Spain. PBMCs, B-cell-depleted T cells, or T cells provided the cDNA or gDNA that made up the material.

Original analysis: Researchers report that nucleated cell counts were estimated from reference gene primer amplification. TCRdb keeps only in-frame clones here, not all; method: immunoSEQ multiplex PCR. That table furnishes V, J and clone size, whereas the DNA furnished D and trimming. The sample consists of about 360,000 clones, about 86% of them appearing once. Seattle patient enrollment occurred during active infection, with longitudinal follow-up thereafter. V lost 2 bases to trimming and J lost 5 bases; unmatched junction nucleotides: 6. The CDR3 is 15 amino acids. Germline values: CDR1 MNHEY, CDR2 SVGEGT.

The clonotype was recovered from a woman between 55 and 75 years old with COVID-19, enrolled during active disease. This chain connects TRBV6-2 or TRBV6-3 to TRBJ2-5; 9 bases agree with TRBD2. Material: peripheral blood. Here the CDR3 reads CASSYDAGGLETQYF. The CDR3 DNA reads TGTGCCAGCAGTTACGACGCGGGGGGGCTTGAGACCCAGTACTTC.